One sample yielded the 24 T cell receptor beta chains listed below, sequenced in a study of T cell repertoires in cytomegalovirus infection. TCRdb ran MiXCR on the reads and lists one entry per CDR3 protein. The sample records hundreds of thousands of distinct CDR3 sequences, just under 30% being singletons. Their antigens remain unidentified. This sample comprised cultured PBMCs, obtained from culture after CMV antigen stimulation. The source is a human donor in good health (CMV status not recorded). Some clones in this sample may be carry-over from other donors' samples.

This sequence joins TRBV4-2 and TRBJ1-3, with TRBD1 as a possible D gene (5 bases). The ends were cut back, 5 bases at V and 4 bases at J, with 9 bases in the middle. CDR1 is LGHNA and CDR2 is YNFKEQ in the germline V gene. The CDR3 is 13 amino acids. This CDR3 is CASSGGFGNTIYF. As DNA, the CDR3 is TGTGCCAGCAGCGGGGGATTCGGAAACACCATATATTTT.

This clonotype has at least ten counts. CDR3 protein: CASRIGGDYGYTF. For the CDR3, the DNA is TGTGCCAGCAGGATAGGGGGCGACTATGGCTACACCTTC. The chain is built from TRBV7-2 and TRBJ1-2; 7 bases map to TRBD1. Losses at the gene ends were 6 bases for V and 3 bases for J; bases not matched to a gene: 4. The CDR3 has 13 residues. Germline CDR1 SGHTA, CDR2 FQGNSA.

The chain links TRBV27 to TRBJ2-5; D not certain. Germline CDR1 MNHEY, CDR2 SMNVEV (reference sequence). The V gene lost 10 bases and the J gene lost 4 bases, with 10 bases spanning the gap. The CDR3 spans 11 residues. The CDR3 bases are TGTGCCAACCTGGCCAGAGAGACCCAGTACTTC. It encodes CANLARETQYF.

The chain links TRBV20-1 to TRBJ2-3, with 10 bases matching TRBD1. Germline V gene lookup returns CDR1 DFQATT and CDR2 SNEGSKA (reference sequence). The CDR3 contains 16 residues. V was pared by 5 bases and J by 2 bases, with 10 bases of the junction left unmatched. The CDR3 coding sequence is TGCAGTGCTTCCCTTCCGGGACAGGGGACCACAGATACGCAGTATTTT. Translating it yields CSASLPGQGTTDTQYF.

This clonotype turned up a few times. V usage is TRBV7-2 and J usage is TRBJ1-3; the match to TRBD1 covers 8 bases. This CDR3 comprises 18 residues. Germline values: CDR1 SGHTA, CDR2 FQGNSA. V trimming: 2 bases; J trimming: 3 bases; junction bases outside the gene matches: 12. The chain's CDR3 is CASSLTLGQGAGGNTIYF. The CDR3 DNA reads TGTGCCAGCAGCTTAACTCTGGGGCAGGGGGCGGGTGGAAACACCATATATTTT.

This chain joins TRBV11-3 and TRBJ2-7; D is unclear. CDR1 SGHNT and CDR2 YENEEA come from the germline V gene. The CDR3 covers 13 residues. The germline V and J ends were trimmed by 0 bases and 5 bases, with 8 bases remaining between them. CDR3 sequence: CASSLDRLHEQYF. The CDR3 DNA follows: TGTGCCAGCAGCTTAGACCGGCTCCACGAGCAGTACTTC.

This clonotype has a count of ten or more. The chain carries TRBV7-2 and TRBJ2-3; 9 bases align to TRBD1. The trim removed 3 bases at V and 7 bases at J, leaving 14 bases unmatched. The CDR3 runs to 17 residues. The germline V gene has CDR1 SGHTA and CDR2 FQGNSA. Written as DNA, the CDR3 is TGTGCCAGCAGCTTCTTGAGTGGGACAGGGAGGTCTTATACGCAGTATTTT. Its translation: CASSFLSGTGRSYTQYF.

Only one count was recorded for this clonotype. The CDR3 spells CATGRSGYGYTF. For the CDR3, the DNA is TGTGCCACCGGGAGGAGTGGATATGGCTACACCTTC. The rearrangement uses TRBV6-5 and TRBJ1-2, with D unclear. CDR3 length equals 12 residues. The ends were cut back, 10 bases at V and 5 bases at J, with 14 bases in the middle. The germline gives CDR1 MNHEY, CDR2 SVGAGI.

The V call is TRBV12-3 or TRBV12-4, the J call TRBJ2-5; TRBD1 aligns across 8 bases. The CDR3 sequence is 16 residues long. The junction had 10 bases not matched to a gene; V was cut back by 5 bases and J by 2 bases. The CDR3 protein is CASSPSLQGDQETQYF. In DNA form, the CDR3 reads TGTGCCAGCAGTCCAAGCCTACAGGGGGATCAAGAGACCCAGTACTTC.

The chain joins TRBV28 to TRBJ1-3; tentatively, D is TRBD1 (5 bases). V was trimmed by 7 bases and J by 0 bases, leaving 13 bases between them. The CDR3 is made up of 15 amino acids. Germline loops: CDR1 MDHEN, CDR2 SYDVKM. CDR3: CASIRQRFSGNTIYF. In nucleotides, the CDR3 is TGTGCCAGCATCAGACAGCGGTTCTCTGGAAACACCATATATTTT.

This clonotype occurred once. The rearrangement uses TRBV20-1 and TRBJ2-5, with 12 bases matching TRBD2. V trimming: 0 bases; J trimming: 2 bases; junction bases outside the gene matches: 10. Germline-derived CDR1 and CDR2 are DFQATT and SNEGSKA (reference sequence). This CDR3 spans 18 amino acids. The CDR3 coding sequence is TGCAGTGCTAGAGATCCCCGGACTAGCGGGATCGTACAAGAGACCCAGTACTTC. Translated, it gives CSARDPRTSGIVQETQYF.

The V gene is TRBV15, the J gene TRBJ2-3; D ambiguous. This CDR3 region has 16 residues. V was shortened by 0 bases and J by 2 bases, with 12 bases between the two germline ends. Germline loops: CDR1 LNHNV, CDR2 YYDKDF (reference sequence). The CDR3 reads CATSRDRAEVTDTQYF. CDR3 DNA sequence: TGTGCCACCAGCAGAGACCGGGCTGAAGTCACAGATACGCAGTATTTT. Drawing the rest from reference TRBV15 and TRBJ2-3, the complete variable domain is DAMVIQNPRYQVTQFGKPVTLSCSQTLNHNVMYWYQQKSSQAPKLLFHYYDKDFNNEADTPDNFQSRRPNTSFCFLDIRSPGLGDTAMYLCATSRDRAEVTDTQYFGPGTRLTVL.

This chain joins TRBV5-1 and TRBJ1-2; D is possibly TRBD1 (5 bases). This CDR3 is 17 amino acids long. From germline, CDR1 is SGHRS and CDR2 YFSETQ. Deletions cut 0 bases from V and 4 bases from J, with 19 bases between. CDR3: CASSLGGRANPLYGYTF. The CDR3 DNA reads as TGCGCCAGCAGCTTGGGCGGCAGGGCGAACCCCCTCTATGGCTACACCTTC.

This clonotype appeared many times. The chain carries TRBV7-2 and TRBJ2-5; possibly TRBD1 or TRBD2 for D (5 bases each). Trimming took 3 bases from V and 2 from J, leaving 19 bases between them. This CDR3 is 17 amino acids long. Germline V lookup: CDR1 SGHTA, CDR2 FQGNSA. CDR3 in DNA: TGTGCCAGCAGCTTGATACCGGGACCATATGTTCAAGAGACCCAGTACTTC. Encoded protein: CASSLIPGPYVQETQYF.

This rearrangement joins TRBV6-1 to TRBJ1-5; D gene uncertain. The germline V gene encodes CDR1 MNHNS and CDR2 SASEGT. The CDR3 sequence is 12 residues long. With 2 bases removed from V and 6 bases from J, the gap between germline ends came to 5 bases. The CDR3 spells CASSEIAQPQHF. The CDR3 DNA reads as TGTGCCAGCAGTGAAATAGCTCAGCCCCAGCATTTT.

V gene TRBV25-1 combines with J gene TRBJ2-1, with 13 bases fitting TRBD2. From germline, CDR1 is MGHDK and CDR2 SYGVNS. J lost 11 bases, V lost 1 base, and 5 bases had no gene match. This CDR3 contains 15 residues. Here the CDR3 DNA reads TGTGCCAGCAGTGAATCGATGGGACTAGCGGGACAGCAGTTCTTC. Translating it yields CASSESMGLAGQQFF.

The rearrangement links TRBV28 to TRBJ1-5; possibly TRBD1 for D (5 bases). This CDR3 has 15 amino acids. Germline V CDR1 and CDR2: MDHEN, SYDVKM. V lost 7 bases to trimming and J lost 4 bases, with 17 bases between them. The CDR3 nucleotides read TGTGCCAGCACCTATGGGGCAGGGAATAATCAGCCCCAGCATTTT. This sequence encodes CASTYGAGNNQPQHF.

This clonotype was counted a few times. DNA for the CDR3: TGTGCCAGCAGTTTTGCCCCGGGACAGGGGGCATACGAGCAGTACTTC. Its protein is CASSFAPGQGAYEQYF. The chain combines TRBV12-3 or TRBV12-4 with TRBJ2-7, with 12 bases identical to TRBD1. J was trimmed by 4 bases and V by 3 bases; bases with no gene match: 7. This CDR3 has 16 residues.

This clonotype was observed many times. CDR3 bases: TGCGCCAGCAGTACCGGGACAGCTGGAAACACCATATATTTT. Amino acid sequence: CASSTGTAGNTIYF. The chain links TRBV5-1 to TRBJ1-3; 7 nucleotides align to TRBD1. The CDR3 consists of 14 residues. Germline CDR1 SGHRS, CDR2 YFSETQ. V lost 5 bases and J lost 2; bases outside the gene matches: 4.

This chain joins TRBV12-3 or TRBV12-4 and TRBJ1-1, with 10 bases matching TRBD1. The CDR3 sequence is 16 residues long. V lost 4 bases and J lost 2; bases outside the gene matches: 7. This CDR3 is CASSSFRDRGNTEAFF. The CDR3 region has the DNA TGTGCCAGCAGTTCATTCCGGGACAGGGGAAACACTGAAGCTTTCTTT.

This clonotype appeared many times. V is TRBV7-9 and J is TRBJ1-1; no reliable D call. Deletions cut 6 bases from V and 0 bases from J, with 5 bases between. The CDR3 is made up of 12 amino acids. In germline, CDR1 is SEHNR, CDR2 FQNEAQ (reference sequence). The CDR3 DNA sequence: TGTGCCAGCAGAATCATGAACACTGAAGCTTTCTTT. Its protein product is CASRIMNTEAFF.

J is TRBJ1-4 and V is TRBV10-3; no firm D call. There are 15 residues in the CDR3. The germline V and J ends were trimmed by 3 bases and 8 bases, with 16 bases remaining between them. CDR1 ENHRY and CDR2 SYGVKD come from the germline V gene. The CDR3 spells CAISDQPGGREKLFF. In nucleotides, the CDR3 is TGTGCCATCAGTGACCAACCGGGAGGCCGCGAAAAACTGTTTTTT.

Only a few counts were recorded for this clonotype. The chain links TRBV4-2 to TRBJ1-6; D possibly corresponds to TRBD1 (5 bases). Trimming stripped 0 bases from V and 7 bases from J, with 10 bases between. Germline assignment: CDR1 LGHNA and CDR2 YNFKEQ. CDR3 length: 15 amino acids. CDR3 protein: CASSQDFRENSPLHF. CDR3 coding DNA: TGTGCCAGCAGCCAAGATTTCAGGGAAAATTCACCCCTCCACTTT.

The CDR3 region has the DNA TGTGCCAGCAGTAAATGGGACGGCAATCAGCCCCAGCATTTT. This codes for CASSKWDGNQPQHF. The J gene is TRBJ1-5, the V gene TRBV6-1; D possibly corresponds to TRBD1 (5 bases). Germline loops: CDR1 MNHNS, CDR2 SASEGT. V was clipped by 5 bases and J by 2 bases, with 10 bases between them. CDR3 length equals 14 residues.